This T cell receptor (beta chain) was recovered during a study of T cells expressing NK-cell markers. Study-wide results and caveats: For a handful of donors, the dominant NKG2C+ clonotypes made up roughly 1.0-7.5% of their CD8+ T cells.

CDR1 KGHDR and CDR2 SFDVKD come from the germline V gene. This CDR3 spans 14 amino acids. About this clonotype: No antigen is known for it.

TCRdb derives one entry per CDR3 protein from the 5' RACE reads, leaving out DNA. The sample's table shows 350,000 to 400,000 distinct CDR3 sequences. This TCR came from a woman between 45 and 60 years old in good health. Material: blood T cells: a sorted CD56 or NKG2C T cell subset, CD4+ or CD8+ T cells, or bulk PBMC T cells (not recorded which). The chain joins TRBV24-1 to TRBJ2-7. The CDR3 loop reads CATSATTGSYEQYF.